Below, 21 T cell receptor beta chains from the same sample are listed, as sequenced in a study of breast tumors, draining lymph nodes, adjacent tissues. TCRdb reanalysed the multiplex PCR reads using MiXCR and keeps one entry per CDR3 protein. Of 50,000 to 85,000 distinct CDR3 sequences listed, approximately 40% are singletons. Sequencing input: breast tumor tissue. The receptors stem from a female donor with breast cancer. Some clones in this sample may be carry-over from other donors' samples.

This clonotype was recorded at least ten times. V gene TRBV19 combines with J gene TRBJ1-5, with TRBD1 matching over 9 bases. The CDR3 spans 17 residues. The junction had 6 bases not matched to a gene; V was cut back by 0 bases and J by 3 bases. Germline CDR1 and CDR2: LNHDA and SQIVND (reference sequence). CDR3 sequence: CASSIEQGAGPNQPQHF. Here the CDR3 DNA reads TGTGCCAGTAGTATAGAACAGGGGGCGGGACCCAATCAGCCCCAGCATTTT.

This clonotype was seen at least ten times. Being one base from a much bigger clone, this may be a read error. This chain uses TRBV7-6 with TRBJ2-5, with 14 bases aligning to TRBD2. Per germline, CDR1 SGHVS and CDR2 FNYEAQ. CDR3 size: 17 residues. The DNA for the CDR3 is TGTGCCAGCAGCTTAGGACTAGCGGGAGGGGGGCAAGAGCCCCAGTACTTC. This codes for CASSLGLAGGGQEPQYF.

This clonotype turned up a few times. V usage is TRBV5-4 and J usage is TRBJ1-1, with D possibly TRBD1 on 6 matching bases. The germline CDR1 and CDR2 sequences are SGHNT and YYREEE (reference sequence). V was pared by 3 bases and J by 3 bases, with 12 bases between. This CDR3 comprises 14 residues. This CDR3 is CASSSTGSDTEAFF. CDR3 sequence (DNA): TGTGCCAGCAGCTCCACAGGGTCGGACACTGAAGCTTTCTTT.

This clonotype was seen at least ten times. The chain uses TRBV14 and TRBJ2-3, with 9 bases identical to TRBD2. This CDR3 spans 16 amino acids. Germline-derived CDR1 and CDR2 are SGHDN and FVKESK. The V gene end was trimmed by 0 bases and the J gene end by 0 bases; junction bases not matched to a gene: 1. The CDR3 loop reads CASSQDLAGSTDTQYF. The CDR3 nucleotides are TGTGCCAGCAGCCAAGATCTAGCGGGGAGCACAGATACGCAGTATTTT.

This chain uses TRBV6-6 with TRBJ1-1, with D unclear. Trimming pared 2 bases from V and 4 bases from J, leaving 11 bases between. Per germline, CDR1 MNHNY and CDR2 SVGAGI (reference sequence). There are 14 residues in the CDR3. For the CDR3, the DNA is TGTGCCAGCAGTTACGGGGAGCGGGGCACTGAAGCTTTCTTT. This encodes CASSYGERGTEAFF.

The V gene is TRBV5-1, the J gene TRBJ1-6; D might be TRBD1 (6 bases). The CDR3 spans 14 residues. V lost 2 bases and J 13 bases, leaving 16 bases between the germline ends. Germline CDR1 is SGHRS and CDR2 is YFSETQ. The CDR3 nucleotides are TGCGCCAGCAGCTTATCACGGACAGACAACCCCCTCCACTTT. Its protein is CASSLSRTDNPLHF. The full variable domain, in which reference TRBV5-1 and TRBJ1-6 provide the parts outside the CDR3, is KAGVTQTPRYLIKTRGQQVTLSCSPISGHRSVSWYQQTPGQGLQFLFEYFSETQRNKGNFPGRFSGRQFSNSRSEMNVSTLELGDSALYLCASSLSRTDNPLHFGNGTRLTVT.

The chain uses TRBV27 and TRBJ1-2, with D perhaps matching TRBD1 (5 bases). The CDR3 covers 18 residues. The V gene's germline CDR1 is MNHEY and CDR2 SMNVEV (reference sequence). V was shortened by 5 bases and J by 1 base, with 23 bases between the two germline ends. CDR3 sequence: CASSPSGGVALNNYGYTF. The CDR3 region has the DNA TGTGCCAGCAGTCCCAGTGGGGGGGTTGCCCTCAATAACTATGGCTACACCTTC.

Ten or more counts support this clonotype. The rearrangement joins TRBV7-2 to TRBJ2-1; D unresolved. V was shortened by 6 bases and J by 5 bases, with 11 bases between the two germline ends. From germline, CDR1 is SGHTA and CDR2 FQGNSA. There are 13 residues in the CDR3. The CDR3 DNA reads as TGTGCCAGCAGTCGACCCACGGACAATGAGCAGTTCTTC. Protein: CASSRPTDNEQFF.

This clonotype has at least ten counts. This chain joins TRBV19 and TRBJ2-1, with no clear D. This CDR3 has 11 amino acids. Looked up from germline, CDR1 is LNHDA and CDR2 is SQIVND (reference sequence). V lost 6 bases to trimming and J lost 7 bases, with 7 bases between them. CDR3 coding DNA: TGTGCCAGTAGAACACAAAATGAGCAGTTCTTC. Translated, it gives CASRTQNEQFF.

The chain employs TRBV20-1 and TRBJ2-7; a possible D gene is TRBD1 (6 bases). V lost 6 bases and J lost 3, with 15 bases in between. The CDR3 contains 13 residues. The germline gives CDR1 DFQATT, CDR2 SNEGSKA (reference sequence). CDR3 in DNA: TGCAGTGCATCGCGGACAGAAAACTACGAGCAGTACTTC. It is translated as CSASRTENYEQYF.

Points on this clonotype: This may be a read error, as it is one base from a much larger clone. The gene calls are TRBV6-6 and TRBJ2-1, with no clear D. Germline V gene lookup returns CDR1 MNHNY and CDR2 SVGAGI (reference sequence). The CDR3 is 14 residues long. Trimming pared 5 bases from V and 4 bases from J, leaving 12 bases between. The CDR3 sequence: CASSHLRLYNEQFF. The CDR3 region has the DNA TGTGCCAGCAGTCACTTGCGGCTTTACAATGAGCAGTTCTTC.

The J gene is TRBJ1-2, the V gene TRBV20-1, with D perhaps TRBD1 (5 bases). CDR3 length: 14 amino acids. V lost 5 bases and J 6 bases, leaving 19 bases between the germline ends. Germline assignment: CDR1 DFQATT and CDR2 SNEGSKA (reference sequence). In DNA form, the CDR3 reads TGCAGTGCTGGGCGGGGCAGGGTGTACAATGGCTACACCTTC. Its protein product is CSAGRGRVYNGYTF.

This clonotype has just a few counts. A much larger clone sits a single nucleotide away, making a read error possible. The J gene is TRBJ1-2, the V gene TRBV11-2, with D possibly being TRBD1 (5 bases). This CDR3 is built from 14 residues. The V end was cut by 5 bases, the J end by 10 bases, with 20 bases between. Per the germline V gene, CDR1 is SGHAT and CDR2 is FQNNGV. CDR3 nucleotide sequence: TGTGCCAGCAGCGGCGGGACCCAAGCGCGCCTCTACACCTTC. Protein sequence: CASSGGTQARLYTF. Drawing the rest from reference TRBV11-2 and TRBJ1-2, the complete variable domain is EAGVAQSPRYKIIEKRQSVAFWCNPISGHATLYWYQQILGQGPKLLIQFQNNGVVDDSQLPKDRFSAERLKGVDSTLKIQPAKLEDSAVYLCASSGGTQARLYTFGSGTRLTVV.

This clonotype was picked up many times. Here the CDR3 reads CSGLPASSTDTQYF. Here the CDR3 DNA reads TGCAGTGGACTACCAGCCTCTAGCACAGATACGCAGTATTTT. The gene calls are TRBV20-1 and TRBJ2-3; weak D call: TRBD2 (5 bases). Between the trimmed V and J ends, which lost 7 bases and 0 bases, there was a span of 14 bases. Per the germline V gene, CDR1 is DFQATT and CDR2 is SNEGSKA (reference sequence). CDR3 size: 14 residues.

This clonotype was counted between two and nine times. The V and J genes are TRBV6-6 and TRBJ2-5; D remains ambiguous. Between the trimmed V and J ends, which lost 8 bases and 4 bases, there was a span of 8 bases. The V gene's germline CDR1 is MNHNY and CDR2 SVGAGI (reference sequence). The CDR3 has 11 amino acids. The CDR3 here is CASDRPETQYF. The DNA of the CDR3 is TGTGCCAGCGATCGCCCAGAGACCCAGTACTTC.

This chain links TRBV7-8 with TRBJ1-1, with a weak D call TRBD1 (5 bases). The V and J ends lost 2 bases and 5 bases respectively, with 9 bases between them. There are 13 residues in the CDR3. Germline loops: CDR1 SGHVS, CDR2 FQNEAQ. CDR3 nucleotides: TGTGCCAGCAGCTTAACGTGGGGGACTGAAGCTTTCTTT. It encodes CASSLTWGTEAFF.

The table lists this clonotype with a few counts. The gene calls are TRBV12-3 or TRBV12-4 and TRBJ1-1, with D tentatively TRBD1 (6 bases). This CDR3 is built from 15 residues. V lost 3 bases and J lost 4, with 15 bases in between. The CDR3 spells CASSFGNYRVTEAFF. As DNA, the CDR3 is TGTGCCAGCAGTTTCGGAAACTACAGGGTCACTGAAGCTTTCTTT.

This clonotype was recorded a few times. J is TRBJ1-1 and V is TRBV12-3 or TRBV12-4, with D maybe TRBD1 (5 bases). The CDR3 covers 14 residues. Deletions cut 6 bases from V and 4 bases from J, with 15 bases between. The CDR3 loop is CASSLVVGGTEAFF. Written as DNA, the CDR3 is TGTGCCAGCAGCTTGGTCGTGGGGGGCACTGAAGCTTTCTTT.

This clonotype was detected many times. V is TRBV11-3 and J is TRBJ1-2; D might be TRBD1 (5 bases). The CDR3 contains 16 residues. V gave up 0 bases and J gave up 0 bases, with 11 bases separating them. Germline V gene data show CDR1 as SGHNT and CDR2 as YENEEA. CDR3 in DNA: TGTGCCAGCAGCTTAGAGGGGGAGGTTACTAACTATGGCTACACCTTC. Protein: CASSLEGEVTNYGYTF.

The chain links TRBV19 to TRBJ1-3, with TRBD1 matching 7 bases. The V and J ends lost 5 bases and 2 bases, in that order; junction bases with no gene match: 6. CDR3 size: 15 residues. Germline CDR1 and CDR2: LNHDA and SQIVND (reference sequence). Here the CDR3 reads CASSRGGSTGNTIYF. The CDR3, as DNA: TGTGCCAGTAGTCGAGGGGGCTCGACTGGAAACACCATATATTTT.

The genes are TRBV7-9 and TRBJ1-2, with D tentatively TRBD1 (5 bases). Germline CDR1 is SEHNR and CDR2 is FQNEAQ (reference sequence). Trimming removed 5 bases from V and 5 bases from J, with 18 bases in between. This CDR3 has 15 residues. The DNA of the CDR3 is TGTGCCAGCAGCCCTTCCGACAGAGACCAGTATGGCTACACCTTC. This sequence encodes CASSPSDRDQYGYTF.